These 5 T cell receptor beta chains share one sample of origin, sequenced in a study of OX40 agonist ivuxolimab in advanced cancers. Produced via immunoSEQ multiplex PCR; TCRdb's table is partial and in-frame only. The data show about 64,000 clones, 80% to 90% seen once. The material was CD4+ or CD8+ T cells sorted from blood, obtained in a trial of the OX40 agonist ivuxolimab. The receptors originated from an adult with an advanced solid tumor such as melanoma, head and neck, liver or kidney cancer.

The rearrangement joins TRBV28 to TRBJ2-1; TRBD2 matches at 9 bases. Looked up from germline, CDR1 is MDHEN and CDR2 is SYDVKM. The ends lost 8 bases at V and 7 bases at J; junction bases unmatched: 12. The CDR3 consists of 15 residues. The CDR3 coding sequence is TGTGCCAGCCAGAGCTTTAGCGGGGGTGCAAATGAGCAGTTCTTC. Its protein product is CASQSFSGGANEQFF.

This chain connects TRBV6-6 to TRBJ1-2, with 10 nucleotides matching TRBD1. This CDR3 is built from 15 residues. The V gene's germline CDR1 is MNHNY and CDR2 SVGAGI (reference sequence). The ends lost 6 bases at V and 4 bases at J; junction bases unmatched: 8. CDR3 region: CASRPRTGGIYGYTF. The CDR3 DNA follows: TGTGCCAGCAGACCAAGGACAGGGGGAATCTATGGCTACACCTTC.

This clone was seen only once. The CDR3 loop reads CASSFSGSIQGETQYF. Written as DNA, the CDR3 is TGCGCCAGCAGCTTTAGCGGGAGTATCCAGGGAGAGACCCAGTACTTC. The genes are TRBV5-1 and TRBJ2-5, with TRBD2 matching over 9 bases. Trimming took 2 bases from V and 4 from J; bases not matched to a gene: 9. Germline CDR1 reads SGHRS; CDR2 reads YFSETQ. The length of the CDR3 is 16 residues.

CDR3 bases: TGTGCCAGCAGTGAAACTGGGACTAGCACGGCGCAGTATTTT. As protein: CASSETGTSTAQYF. The V and J genes are TRBV9 and TRBJ2-3, with 9 bases lining up with TRBD2. This CDR3 comprises 14 residues. Germline V CDR1 and CDR2: SGDLS, YYNGEE. J lost 10 bases, V lost 5 bases, and 11 bases had no gene match.

The V and J genes are TRBV18 and TRBJ1-1; the match to TRBD1 covers 10 bases. Trimming took 6 bases from V and 4 from J; bases not matched to a gene: 11. This CDR3 is 16 amino acids long. The germline V gene has CDR1 KGHSH and CDR2 LQKENI. The DNA for the CDR3 is TGTGCCAGCTCTCGAGGGGACAGGGGAGTTCGCACTGAAGCTTTCTTT. Translation gives CASSRGDRGVRTEAFF. The variable domain in full, with the rest retrieved from reference TRBV18 and TRBJ1-1, is NAGVMQNPRHLVRRRGQEARLRCSPMKGHSHVYWYRQLPEEGLKFMVYLQKENIIDESGMPKERFSAEFPKEGPSILRIQQVVRGDSAAYFCASSRGDRGVRTEAFFGQGTRLTVV.